Below are 27 T cell receptor beta chains sequenced from a single sample in a study of blood T cell repertoires in COVID-19. Produced via immunoSEQ multiplex PCR; TCRdb's table is partial and in-frame only. The sample holds around 300,000 clones, over 75% seen once. Sequencing was performed on PBMCs or T cells enriched from blood (not recorded which). The receptors were sampled from a woman in her twenties or thirties who had recovered from COVID-19.

The chain is built from TRBV28 and TRBJ2-1, with 7 bases matching TRBD2. This CDR3 has 16 amino acids. The germline CDR1 and CDR2 sequences are MDHEN and SYDVKM. V gave up 5 bases and J gave up 6 bases; unmatched junction bases: 13. The CDR3 sequence is CASSPLLAARRNEQFF. As DNA, the CDR3 is TGTGCCAGCAGTCCCCTGCTAGCGGCAAGGCGCAATGAGCAGTTCTTC. Filled out from reference TRBV28 and TRBJ2-1, the complete variable domain reads DVKVTQSSRYLVKRTGEKVFLECVQDMDHENMFWYRQDPGLGLRLIYFSYDVKMKEKGDIPEGYSVSREKKERFSLILESASTNQTSMYLCASSPLLAARRNEQFFGPGTRLTVL.

V usage is TRBV6-5 and J usage is TRBJ2-1; D might be TRBD2 (6 bases). From germline, CDR1 is MNHEY and CDR2 SVGAGI. The CDR3 is 14 amino acids. Trimming stripped 8 bases from V and 3 bases from J, with 14 bases between. CDR3 nucleotides: TGTGCCAGCTCCGGGACTCTCCTCTACAATGAGCAGTTCTTC. Translated: CASSGTLLYNEQFF.

The chain combines TRBV7-2 with TRBJ2-1, with TRBD2 identical over 10 bases. Per the germline V gene, CDR1 is SGHTA and CDR2 is FQGNSA. The CDR3 consists of 15 residues. V trimming: 7 bases; J trimming: 2 bases; junction bases outside the gene matches: 5. The CDR3 DNA sequence: TGTGCCAGCACTTTAGCGGGAGGTACCTACAATGAGCAGTTCTTC. Translation: CASTLAGGTYNEQFF.

The chain is built from TRBV12-1 and TRBJ2-2; no DNA check was done on the table's D call, TRBD2. TRBV12-1 constitutes a pseudogene. This CDR3 has 19 residues. The CDR3 DNA reads TGTGCCAGCAGCTGTCCGGGACTAGCGGGAGAACCGGACACCGGGGAGCTGTTTTTT. It encodes CASSCPGLAGEPDTGELFF.

The chain joins TRBV6-5 to TRBJ1-3; the D is unclear. The V end was cut by 5 bases, the J end by 9 bases, with 11 bases between. There are 12 residues in the CDR3. Germline lookup yields CDR1 MNHEY and CDR2 SVGAGI. CDR3 protein: CASSNRETTIYF. In DNA form, the CDR3 reads TGTGCCAGCAGTAACCGGGAAACCACCATATATTTT.

The chain has TRBV7-3 and TRBJ2-1, with D maybe TRBD2 (6 bases). The CDR3 runs 16 residues. The germline gives CDR1 SGHTA, CDR2 FQGTGA. Between the trimmed V and J ends, which lost 5 bases and 1 base, there was a span of 15 bases. CDR3: CASSTHRGSSYNEQFF. The CDR3 region has the DNA TGTGCCAGCAGCACTCACCGGGGGTCGTCCTACAATGAGCAGTTCTTC.

CDR3 DNA sequence: TGCGCCAGCAGCCAACACGGGACAGGGGATAATGAGCAGTTCTTC. Protein product: CASSQHGTGDNEQFF. The chain uses TRBV4-1 and TRBJ2-1; the match to TRBD1 covers 10 bases. V lost 2 bases and J lost 7; bases outside the gene matches: 5. This CDR3 has 15 amino acids. Germline V CDR1 and CDR2: MGHRA, YSYEKL.

The chain joins TRBV24-1 to TRBJ1-5, with D perhaps TRBD1 (6 bases). CDR3 length: 13 amino acids. Germline V lookup: CDR1 KGHDR, CDR2 SFDVKD. V lost 5 bases and J 5 bases, leaving 9 bases between the germline ends. CDR3 DNA: TGTGCCACCAGTGGGGACACCTATCAGCCCCAGCATTTT. Protein: CATSGDTYQPQHF.

The chain uses TRBV27 and TRBJ1-2, with D perhaps TRBD1 (6 bases). The V gene lost 3 bases and the J gene lost 4 bases, with 9 bases spanning the gap. The length of the CDR3 is 13 residues. The germline V gene has CDR1 MNHEY and CDR2 SMNVEV (reference sequence). CDR3 sequence reads: CASSFDRLYGYTF. As DNA, the CDR3 is TGTGCCAGCAGTTTCGACAGGCTCTATGGCTACACCTTC.

The V gene is TRBV6-6, the J gene TRBJ1-2; 12 bases match TRBD1. The CDR3 consists of 14 residues. In germline, CDR1 is MNHNY, CDR2 SVGAGI (reference sequence). Trimming removed 5 bases from V and 2 bases from J; junction bases left unmatched: 0. CDR3 nucleotides: TGTGCCAGCAGTGGGACAGGGGGCAACTATGGCTACACCTTC. This translates into CASSGTGGNYGYTF.

The rearrangement links TRBV7-9 to TRBJ2-7; TRBD2 is a possible D gene (6 bases). This CDR3 is built from 14 residues. Trimming pared 5 bases from V and 4 bases from J, leaving 15 bases between. Germline V gene sequence: CDR1 SEHNR, CDR2 FQNEAQ (reference sequence). DNA of the CDR3: TGTGCCAGCAGCCCTCCCTCCGGGGGATACGAGCAGTACTTC. It translates to CASSPPSGGYEQYF.

Only one count was recorded for this clone. J is TRBJ2-7 and V is TRBV4-1, with 8 bases matching TRBD2. CDR1 and CDR2 from the germline V gene are MGHRA and YSYEKL. Trimming at V came to 4 bases and at J to 3 bases, leaving 8 bases not matched to a gene. CDR3 length: 15 amino acids. The CDR3 nucleotides are TGCGCCAGCAGCCTTGGACGGGAGGGAGTCTACGAGCAGTACTTC. Its protein product is CASSLGREGVYEQYF.

The chain recombines TRBV15 with TRBJ2-2; D ambiguous. This CDR3 has 17 residues. V was pared by 5 bases and J by 2 bases, with 18 bases between. Looked up from germline, CDR1 is LNHNV and CDR2 is YYDKDF (reference sequence). Written as DNA, the CDR3 is TGTGCCACCAGCGGGCTCGCGTTTATTACTAACACCGGGGAGCTGTTTTTT. This encodes CATSGLAFITNTGELFF.

The CDR3 DNA follows: TGTGCCAGCAGAGAGGGGGCCTGGGCAGAAAAACTGTTTTTT. Protein product: CASREGAWAEKLFF. This chain joins TRBV6-5 and TRBJ1-4; 7 positions match TRBD1. V lost 6 bases to trimming and J lost 8 bases; unmatched junction nucleotides: 9. The CDR3 contains 14 residues. Germline lookup yields CDR1 MNHEY and CDR2 SVGAGI.

This clone was observed once. V gene TRBV24-1 combines with J gene TRBJ2-1, with TRBD1 matching 8 bases. J lost 5 bases, V lost 0 bases, and 5 bases had no gene match. The CDR3 totals 16 residues. Germline loops: CDR1 KGHDR, CDR2 SFDVKD. The CDR3 sequence is CATSDLGQGADNEQFF. CDR3 coding DNA: TGTGCCACCAGTGATTTGGGGCAGGGGGCCGACAATGAGCAGTTCTTC.

The chain employs TRBV4-3 and TRBJ2-6; D remains ambiguous. In germline, CDR1 is LGHNA, CDR2 YSLEER. The V end was cut by 1 base, the J end by 1 base, with 8 bases between. The CDR3 loop spans 16 amino acids. The DNA of the CDR3 is TGCGCCAGCAGCCAAGCCCCCGGGTCTGGGGCCAACGTCCTGACTTTC. The encoded protein is CASSQAPGSGANVLTF.

The rearrangement uses TRBV4-3 and TRBJ2-1; 12 nucleotides align to TRBD2. V trimming: 0 bases; J trimming: 9 bases; junction bases outside the gene matches: 6. The CDR3 loop spans 16 amino acids. Germline loops: CDR1 LGHNA, CDR2 YSLEER. The CDR3 nucleotides read TGCGCCAGCAGCCAAGATACGACTAGCGGGAGCGGTGAGCAGTTCTTC. As protein: CASSQDTTSGSGEQFF.

The genes are TRBV9 and TRBJ1-1, with D uncertain. The CDR3 extends over 16 amino acids. The V and J ends lost 3 bases and 2 bases respectively, with 17 bases between them. Germline CDR1 is SGDLS and CDR2 is YYNGEE. The CDR3 region has the DNA TGTGCCAGCAGCGGAGATAGAGCCGGGGATAACACTGAAGCTTTCTTT. Protein product: CASSGDRAGDNTEAFF.

The V gene is TRBV30, the J gene TRBJ2-5; 7 bases match TRBD1. The CDR3 loop spans 13 amino acids. CDR1 is GTSNPN, CDR2 SVGIG, per germline (reference sequence). V shed 5 bases and J 4 bases; nucleotides not matched to a gene: 7. The CDR3 region has the DNA TGTGCCTGGCTCAACAGGGGAAGAGAGACCCAGTACTTC. The encoded protein is CAWLNRGRETQYF. Based on the CDR3 plus reference TRBV30 and TRBJ2-5, the full variable domain is SQTIHQWPATLVQPVGSPLSLECTVEGTSNPNLYWYRQAAGRGLQLLFYSVGIGQISSEVPQNLSASRPQDRQFILSSKKLLLSDSGFYLCAWLNRGRETQYFGPGTRLLVL.

Only one count was recorded for this clone. The CDR3 DNA reads TGTGCCAGCAGGAACGGACAGGGGGGCTACACCTTC. Its translation is CASRNGQGGYTF. The V gene is TRBV3-1 (or the pseudogene TRBV3-2), the J gene TRBJ1-2; 9 bases are shared with TRBD1. The CDR3 runs to 12 residues. Losses at the gene ends were 6 bases for V and 8 bases for J; bases not matched to a gene: 4. Germline-derived CDR1 and CDR2 are LGHDT and YNNKEL (reference sequence).

This chain uses TRBV14 with TRBJ1-4; 10 bases are a match to TRBD1. The CDR3 covers 15 residues. V trimming: 4 bases; J trimming: 7 bases; junction bases outside the gene matches: 6. CDR1 and CDR2 from the germline V gene are SGHDN and FVKESK. The CDR3 loop is CASSPDRGRREKLFF. Here the CDR3 DNA reads TGTGCCAGCAGCCCCGACAGGGGGCGCCGTGAAAAACTGTTTTTT.

The chain combines TRBV27 with TRBJ1-2, with TRBD1 identical over 7 bases. The CDR3 covers 15 residues. V dropped 2 bases and J dropped 4; count of bases not matched to a gene: 7. Per the germline V gene, CDR1 is MNHEY and CDR2 is SMNVEV (reference sequence). CDR3 residues: CASSLVGQLTYGYTF. The CDR3 bases are TGTGCCAGCAGTTTAGTGGGACAGCTTACCTATGGCTACACCTTC.

The V gene is TRBV6-2 or TRBV6-3, the J gene TRBJ2-2; 7 bases match TRBD1. CDR3 length: 15 residues. CDR1 is MNHEY, CDR2 SVGEGT, per germline. With 5 bases clipped from V and 5 bases from J, the junction kept 8 bases outside the gene matches. CDR3 residues: CASSANRGQTGELFF. DNA for the CDR3: TGTGCCAGCAGTGCCAACAGGGGTCAGACCGGGGAGCTGTTTTTT.

CDR3 nucleotides: TGTGCCAGCAAGACTGTAACCTACGAGCAGTACTTC. This codes for CASKTVTYEQYF. The V and J genes are TRBV2 and TRBJ2-7; D unclear. V was trimmed by 7 bases and J by 2 bases, leaving 9 bases between them. Germline V gives CDR1 SNHLY, CDR2 FYNNEI. The CDR3 extends over 12 amino acids.

This chain joins TRBV30 and TRBJ2-4; TRBD2 might be the D (5 bases). Looked up from germline, CDR1 is GTSNPN and CDR2 is SVGIG (reference sequence). The germline V and J ends were trimmed by 2 bases and 1 base, with 6 bases remaining between them. The CDR3 runs 13 residues. This CDR3 is CAWSTGAKNIQYF. The CDR3 region has the DNA TGTGCCTGGAGTACGGGGGCCAAAAACATTCAGTACTTC.

The V gene is TRBV28, the J gene TRBJ1-1; tentative D call: TRBD1 (6 bases). The CDR3 length is 15 residues. Germline CDR1 MDHEN, CDR2 SYDVKM. Deletions cut 7 bases from V and 9 bases from J, with 24 bases between. CDR3 loop: CASTPGGSGTHKAFF. Here the CDR3 DNA reads TGTGCCAGCACCCCGGGAGGGTCGGGGACACATAAAGCTTTCTTT.

The chain combines TRBV7-8 with TRBJ1-1; tentative D call: TRBD1 (6 bases). This CDR3 comprises 13 residues. The germline V and J ends were trimmed by 3 bases and 5 bases, with 10 bases remaining between them. Germline-derived CDR1 and CDR2 are SGHVS and FQNEAQ. The chain's CDR3 is CASSFGRGTEAFF. The CDR3 DNA reads as TGTGCCAGCAGCTTTGGTAGGGGGACTGAAGCTTTCTTT.